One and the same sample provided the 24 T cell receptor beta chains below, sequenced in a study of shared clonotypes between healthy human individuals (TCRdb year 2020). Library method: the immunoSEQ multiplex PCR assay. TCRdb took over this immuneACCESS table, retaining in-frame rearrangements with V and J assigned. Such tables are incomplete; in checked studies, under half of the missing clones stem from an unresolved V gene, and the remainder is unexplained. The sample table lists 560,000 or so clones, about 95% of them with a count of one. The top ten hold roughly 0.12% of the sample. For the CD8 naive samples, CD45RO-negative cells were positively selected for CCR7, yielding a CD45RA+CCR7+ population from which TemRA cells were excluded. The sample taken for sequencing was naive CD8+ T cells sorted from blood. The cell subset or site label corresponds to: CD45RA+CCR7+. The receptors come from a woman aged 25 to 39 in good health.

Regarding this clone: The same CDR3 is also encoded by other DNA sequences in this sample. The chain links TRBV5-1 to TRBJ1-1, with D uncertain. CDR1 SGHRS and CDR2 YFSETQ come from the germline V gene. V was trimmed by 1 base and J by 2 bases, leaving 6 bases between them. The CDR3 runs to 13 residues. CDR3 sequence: CASSLRGNTEAFF. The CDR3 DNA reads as TGCGCCAGCAGCTTGCGCGGAAACACTGAAGCTTTCTTT.

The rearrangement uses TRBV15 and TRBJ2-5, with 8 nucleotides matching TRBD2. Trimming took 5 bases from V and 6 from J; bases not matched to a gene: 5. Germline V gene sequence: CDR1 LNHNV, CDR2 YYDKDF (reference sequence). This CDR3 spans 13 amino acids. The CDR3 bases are TGTGCCACCAGCGAAGCGGGAGTCCAGACCCAGTACTTC. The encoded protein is CATSEAGVQTQYF.

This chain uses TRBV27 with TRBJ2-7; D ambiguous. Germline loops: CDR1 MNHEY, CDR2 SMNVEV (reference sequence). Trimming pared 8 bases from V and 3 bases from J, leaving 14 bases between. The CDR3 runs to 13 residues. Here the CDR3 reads CASSRGVSYEQYF. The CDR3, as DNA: TGTGCCAGCTCAAGAGGCGTAAGCTACGAGCAGTACTTC.

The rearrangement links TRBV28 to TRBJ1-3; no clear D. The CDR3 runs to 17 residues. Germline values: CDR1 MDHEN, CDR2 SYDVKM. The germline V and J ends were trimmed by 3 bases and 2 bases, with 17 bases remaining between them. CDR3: CASSLRSEGWPGNTIYF. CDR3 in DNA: TGTGCCAGCAGTTTGAGGTCTGAGGGATGGCCTGGAAACACCATATATTTT.

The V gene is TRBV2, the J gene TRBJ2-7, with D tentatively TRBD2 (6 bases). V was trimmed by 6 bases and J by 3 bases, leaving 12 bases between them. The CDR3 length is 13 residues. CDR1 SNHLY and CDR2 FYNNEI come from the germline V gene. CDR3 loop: CASREGLLYEQYF. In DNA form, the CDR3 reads TGTGCCAGCAGGGAGGGATTACTCTACGAGCAGTACTTC.

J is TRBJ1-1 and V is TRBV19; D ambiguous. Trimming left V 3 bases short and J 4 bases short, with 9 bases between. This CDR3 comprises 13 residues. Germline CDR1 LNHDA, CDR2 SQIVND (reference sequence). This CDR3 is CASSIEGGTEAFF. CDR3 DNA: TGTGCCAGTAGTATTGAAGGAGGCACTGAAGCTTTCTTT.

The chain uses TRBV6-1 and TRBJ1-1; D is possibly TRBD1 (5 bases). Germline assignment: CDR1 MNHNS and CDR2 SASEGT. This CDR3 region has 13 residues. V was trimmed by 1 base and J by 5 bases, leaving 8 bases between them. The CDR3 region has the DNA TGTGCCAGCAGTGAAGGGGCAGGGACTGAAGCTTTCTTT. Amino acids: CASSEGAGTEAFF.

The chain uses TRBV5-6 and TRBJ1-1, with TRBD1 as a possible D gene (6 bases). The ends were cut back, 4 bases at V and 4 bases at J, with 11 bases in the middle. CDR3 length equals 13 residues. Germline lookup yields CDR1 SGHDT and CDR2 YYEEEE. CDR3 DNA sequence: TGTGCCAGCAGCCCAGGGGCAGGCACTGAAGCTTTCTTT. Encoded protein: CASSPGAGTEAFF.

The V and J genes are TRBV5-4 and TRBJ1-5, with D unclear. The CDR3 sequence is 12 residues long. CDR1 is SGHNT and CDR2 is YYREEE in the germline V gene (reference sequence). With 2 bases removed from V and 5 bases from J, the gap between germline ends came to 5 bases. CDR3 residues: CASSFGDQPQHF. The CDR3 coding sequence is TGTGCCAGCAGCTTTGGGGATCAGCCCCAGCATTTT. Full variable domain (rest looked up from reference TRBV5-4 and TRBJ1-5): ETGVTQSPTHLIKTRGQQVTLRCSSQSGHNTVSWYQQALGQGPQFIFQYYREEENGRGNFPPRFSGLQFPNYSSELNVNALELDDSALYLCASSFGDQPQHFGDGTRLSIL.

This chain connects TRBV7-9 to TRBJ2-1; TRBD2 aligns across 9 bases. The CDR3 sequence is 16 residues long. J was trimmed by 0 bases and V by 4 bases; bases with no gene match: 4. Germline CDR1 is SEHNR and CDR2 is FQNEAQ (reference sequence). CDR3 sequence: CASSWTSVSSYNEQFF. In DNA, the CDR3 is TGTGCCAGCAGCTGGACTAGCGTTAGCTCCTACAATGAGCAGTTCTTC.

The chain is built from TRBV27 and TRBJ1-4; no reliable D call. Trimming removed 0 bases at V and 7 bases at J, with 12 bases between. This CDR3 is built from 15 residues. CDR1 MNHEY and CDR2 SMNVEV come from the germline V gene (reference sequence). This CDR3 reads CASSLSLAWGEKLFF. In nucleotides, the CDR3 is TGTGCCAGCAGTTTATCTCTGGCGTGGGGTGAAAAACTGTTTTTT. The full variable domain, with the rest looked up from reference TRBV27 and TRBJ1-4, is EAQVTQNPRYLITVTGKKLTVTCSQNMNHEYMSWYRQDPGLGLRQIYYSMNVEVTDKGDVPEGYKVSRKEKRNFPLILESPSPNQTSLYFCASSLSLAWGEKLFFGSGTQLSVL.

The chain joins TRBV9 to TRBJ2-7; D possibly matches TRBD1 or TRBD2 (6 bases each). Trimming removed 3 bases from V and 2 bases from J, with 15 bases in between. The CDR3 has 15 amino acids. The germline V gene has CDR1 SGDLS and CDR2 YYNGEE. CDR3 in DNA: TGTGCCAGCAGCGAGGGGGGCGGGCCAACCTACGAGCAGTACTTC. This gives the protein CASSEGGGPTYEQYF.

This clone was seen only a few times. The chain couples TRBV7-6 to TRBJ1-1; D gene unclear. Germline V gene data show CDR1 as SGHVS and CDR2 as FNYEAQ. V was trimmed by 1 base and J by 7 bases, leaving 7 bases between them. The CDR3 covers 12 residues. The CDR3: CASSLGVFEAFF. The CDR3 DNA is TGTGCCAGCAGCTTAGGGGTTTTTGAAGCTTTCTTT.

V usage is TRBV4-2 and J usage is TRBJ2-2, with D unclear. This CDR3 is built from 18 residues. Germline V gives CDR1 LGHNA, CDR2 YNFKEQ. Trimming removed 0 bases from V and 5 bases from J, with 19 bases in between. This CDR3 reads CASSQDFGLGVWTGELFF. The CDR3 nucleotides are TGTGCCAGCAGCCAAGATTTCGGGCTAGGTGTATGGACCGGGGAGCTGTTTTTT.

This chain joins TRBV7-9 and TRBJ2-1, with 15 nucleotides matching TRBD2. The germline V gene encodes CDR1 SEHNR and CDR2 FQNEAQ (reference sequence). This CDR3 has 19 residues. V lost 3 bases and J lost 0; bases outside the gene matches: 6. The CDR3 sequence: CASSFPGTSGRSSYNEQFF. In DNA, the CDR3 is TGTGCCAGCAGCTTCCCCGGGACTAGCGGGAGGAGCTCCTACAATGAGCAGTTCTTC.

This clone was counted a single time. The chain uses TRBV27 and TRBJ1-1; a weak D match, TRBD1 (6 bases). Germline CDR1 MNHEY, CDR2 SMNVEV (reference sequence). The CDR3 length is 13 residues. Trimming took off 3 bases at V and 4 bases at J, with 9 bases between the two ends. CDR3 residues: CASSFTGATEAFF. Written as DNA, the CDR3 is TGTGCCAGCAGTTTTACGGGGGCCACTGAAGCTTTCTTT.

The chain's CDR3 is CASSITDGFEQYF. Written as DNA, the CDR3 is TGTGCCAGCAGTATTACGGACGGCTTCGAGCAGTACTTC. J is TRBJ2-5 and V is TRBV27; D not certain. The end of the DNA is better explained by TRBJ2-7, so the J call may be wrong. Germline V gene data show CDR1 as MNHEY and CDR2 as SMNVEV (reference sequence). The CDR3 consists of 13 residues.

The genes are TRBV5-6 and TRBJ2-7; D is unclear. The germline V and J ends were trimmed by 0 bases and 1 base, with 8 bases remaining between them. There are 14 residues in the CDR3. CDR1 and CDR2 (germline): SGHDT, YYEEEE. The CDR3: CASSLAEFSYEQYF. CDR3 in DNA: TGTGCCAGCAGCTTGGCCGAGTTTTCCTACGAGCAGTACTTC.

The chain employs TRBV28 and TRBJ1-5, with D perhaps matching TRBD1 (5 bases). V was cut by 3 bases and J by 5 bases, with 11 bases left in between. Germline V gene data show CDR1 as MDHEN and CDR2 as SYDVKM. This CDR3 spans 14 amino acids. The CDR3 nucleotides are TGTGCCAGCAGTTTGGCGGGGGACCATCAGCCCCAGCATTTT. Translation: CASSLAGDHQPQHF.

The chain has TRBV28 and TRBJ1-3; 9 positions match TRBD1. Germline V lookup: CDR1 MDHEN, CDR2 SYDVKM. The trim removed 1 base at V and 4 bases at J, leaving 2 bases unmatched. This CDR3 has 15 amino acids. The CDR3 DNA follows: TGTGCCAGCAGTTTATTACAGGGGGCCGGAAACACCATATATTTT. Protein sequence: CASSLLQGAGNTIYF.

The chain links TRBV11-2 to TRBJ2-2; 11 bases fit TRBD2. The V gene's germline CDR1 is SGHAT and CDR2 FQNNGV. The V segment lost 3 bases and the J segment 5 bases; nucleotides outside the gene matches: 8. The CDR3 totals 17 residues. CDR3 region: CASSLFGLAGGTGELFF. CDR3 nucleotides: TGTGCCAGCAGCTTGTTCGGGCTAGCGGGAGGAACCGGGGAGCTGTTTTTT.

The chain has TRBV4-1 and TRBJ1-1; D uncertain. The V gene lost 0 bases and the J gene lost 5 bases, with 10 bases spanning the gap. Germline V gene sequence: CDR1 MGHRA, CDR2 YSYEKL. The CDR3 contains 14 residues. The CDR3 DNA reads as TGCGCCAGCAGCCAAGAGGTGAGGGCGACTGAAGCTTTCTTT. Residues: CASSQEVRATEAFF.

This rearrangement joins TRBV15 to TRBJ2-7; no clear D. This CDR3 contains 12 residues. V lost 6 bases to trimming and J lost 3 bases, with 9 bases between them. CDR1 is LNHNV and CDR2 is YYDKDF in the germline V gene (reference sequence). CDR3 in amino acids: CATSQNGYEQYF. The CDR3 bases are TGTGCCACCAGTCAAAATGGCTACGAGCAGTACTTC.

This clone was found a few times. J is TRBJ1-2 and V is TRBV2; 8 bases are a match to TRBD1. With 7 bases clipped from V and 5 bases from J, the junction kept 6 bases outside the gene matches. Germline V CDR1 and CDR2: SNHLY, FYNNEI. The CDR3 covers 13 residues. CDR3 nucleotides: TGTGCCAGCACAGGGGGCGCCGGGTATGGCTACACCTTC. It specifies CASTGGAGYGYTF.